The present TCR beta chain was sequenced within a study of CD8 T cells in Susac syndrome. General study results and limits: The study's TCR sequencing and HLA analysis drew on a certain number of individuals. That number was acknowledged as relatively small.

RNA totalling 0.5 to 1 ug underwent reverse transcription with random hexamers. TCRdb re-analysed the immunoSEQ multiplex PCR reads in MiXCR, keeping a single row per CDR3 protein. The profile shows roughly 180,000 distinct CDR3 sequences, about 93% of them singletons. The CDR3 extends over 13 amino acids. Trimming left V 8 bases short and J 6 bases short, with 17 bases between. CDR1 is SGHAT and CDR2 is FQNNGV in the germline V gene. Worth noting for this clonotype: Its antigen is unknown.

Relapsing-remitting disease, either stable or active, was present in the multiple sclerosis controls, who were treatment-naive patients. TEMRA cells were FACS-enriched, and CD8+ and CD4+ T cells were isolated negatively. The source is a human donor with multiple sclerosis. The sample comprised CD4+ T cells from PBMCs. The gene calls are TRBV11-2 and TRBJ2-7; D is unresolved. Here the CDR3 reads CASRRPSIAEQYF. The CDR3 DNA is TGTGCCAGCCGTCGCCCCAGTATAGCCGAGCAGTACTTC.